This TCR beta chain was captured by sequencing in a study of blood T cells in healthy people across ages. This CDR3 region has 13 residues. V lost 5 bases to trimming and J lost 6 bases, with 14 bases between them. Germline V gives CDR1 DFQATT, CDR2 SNEGSKA (reference sequence). PCR was performed a second time for 7 to 11 cycles using a sample-barcoded 5' primer and a J-beta primer mix. Every cDNA was tagged by a template-switch adaptor with 12 random nucleotides. TCRdb reprocessed the 5' RACE reads with MiXCR, giving one entry per CDR3 protein. The profile shows 580,000 or so distinct CDR3 sequences, around 50% of them singletons. Study conclusions and caveats: A strong correlation between TCR beta diversity and naive T cell percentage was seen. With age, beta diversity per million T cells declined roughly linearly, significantly by about 37. Donor CMV status, an unknown factor, possibly confounded changes in expanded clonotypes.

With respect to this clonotype: The antigen is unknown.

Sequenced: blood. This TCR was sampled from a man older than 75 in good health. This sequence joins TRBV20-1 and TRBJ2-1, with no clear D. DNA of the CDR3: TGCAGTGCTCGGGCCTCACGGGTCAATGAGCAGTTCTTC. Translated: CSARASRVNEQFF.